The sequence of this TCR beta chain was determined in a study of regulatory T cells in long-lasting Graves disease. Study summary: With positive TSH receptor antibodies and over 5 years of antithyroid drugs, Graves' disease was considered persistent.

This sample's time point: persistent/refractory GD, antithyroid drugs over 5 years with positive TRAb. The TCR library was made from RNA that had been extracted from PBMCs in TRIzol. Peripheral blood, about 9 milliliters of it, was drawn into EDTA tubes. The study's findings and limits: Persistent disease was characterized by preferential usage of TRBV28, TRBJ1-2 and TRBJ2-5. The number of shared public clonotypes was higher in persistent patients (2,741) than new patients (roughly 970).

Trimming took off 2 bases at V and 3 bases at J, with 7 bases between the two ends. In germline, CDR1 is DFQATT, CDR2 SNEGSKA (reference sequence). This CDR3 is 12 amino acids long. This clonotype has at least ten counts. The target antigen is unknown. Building of the TCR beta libraries involved iRepertoire HTBI primers and Arm-PCR of CDR3 regions. TCRdb re-analysed the multiplex PCR reads in MiXCR, keeping a single row per CDR3 protein. The table includes 300,000 to 350,000 distinct CDR3 sequences, about 19% detected once. This specimen was peripheral blood mononuclear cells (PBMCs), taken when the disease was refractory, from a patient treated with antithyroid drugs. The chain couples TRBV20-1 to TRBJ1-2; D gene unclear. The TCR originated in a female donor with Graves disease. CDR3 amino acids: CSARPLDYGYTF. CDR3 coding DNA: TGCAGTGCTAGACCCTTAGACTATGGCTACACCTTC.